A selection of T cell receptor beta chains follows, all from one sample in a study of blood T cell repertoires in COVID-19. Some clones are missing from TCRdb's copy, which holds only in-frame ones; the method was immunoSEQ multiplex PCR. The sample gives 70,000 to 95,000 clones, 80% to 95% of which show up once; 2.5% to 3% is in the top ten. Sample: peripheral blood. Receptor source: a man aged 45 to 65 with COVID-19, enrolled during active disease. The CDR3 runs from the conserved cysteine through the conserved F or W. The D gene is left open where the match is weak. Part of the rows lack a size; the others show once, few, many or a class for expanded clones.

once,TRBV5-6,TRBD2,TRBJ2-1,TGTGCCAGCAGCTTGGTGGGGGCGGGAGGTACCTACAATGAGCAGTTCTTC,CASSLVGAGGTYNEQFF
NA,TRBV28,TRBD1,TRBJ1-2,TGTGCCAGCAGTACCCCGGGACAGGGGAGAGGCTACACCTTC,CASSTPGQGRGYTF
NA,TRBV19,TRBD2,TRBJ2-1,TGTGCCAGTAGTGTCGGGACTAGCGGGAGTGATGAGCAGTTCTTC,CASSVGTSGSDEQFF
once,TRBV15,NA,TRBJ2-3,TGTGCCACCAGCAGAGATCTTACAGGCGGATCTAGCACAGATACGCAGTATTTT,CATSRDLTGGSSTDTQYF
NA,TRBV11-3,NA,TRBJ2-5,TGTGCCAGCAGCTTAGGGGCAGGGGCGAGAGAGACCCAGTACTTC,CASSLGAGARETQYF
NA,TRBV6-5,NA,TRBJ1-4,TGTGCCAGCAGTTATATGGGTACGGGAATCGAAAAACTGTTTTTT,CASSYMGTGIEKLFF
NA,TRBV12-5,NA,TRBJ2-1,TGTGCTAGTGGTCTATACAATGAGCAGTTCTTC,CASGLYNEQFF
NA,TRBV12-3/TRBV12-4,TRBD1,TRBJ2-4,TGTGCCGTAGGACAGGGTAAAAACATTCAGTACTTC,CAVGQGKNIQYF
NA,TRBV5-8,TRBD2,TRBJ2-5,TGTGCCAGCAGCCATCAACTAACTAGCGGGCAAGAGACCCAGTACTTC,CASSHQLTSGQETQYF
NA,TRBV7-9,NA,TRBJ1-2,TGTGCCAGCAGCTTAGGTGAGGGAGGCTATGGCTACACCTTC,CASSLGEGGYGYTF
few,TRBV9,NA,TRBJ2-1,TGTGCCAGCAGCGTAGTTCCTAGTCGAGGTGAGCAGTTCTTC,CASSVVPSRGEQFF
NA,TRBV28,TRBD2,TRBJ2-7,TGTGCCAGCAGAATAGCGGGGGGCTACGAGCAGTACTTC,CASRIAGGYEQYF
NA,TRBV18,NA,TRBJ1-5,TGTGCCAGCTCACAGGCAGGGCAGCCCCAGCATTTT,CASSQAGQPQHF
NA,TRBV9,TRBD2,TRBJ2-3,TGTGCCAGCAGCCCCGGGGGGGGAGGTACCACAGATACGCAGTATTTT,CASSPGGGGTTDTQYF
NA,TRBV7-2,NA,TRBJ1-3,TGTGCCAGCAGCCCTGAAAAACTCTCTGGAAACACCATATATTTT,CASSPEKLSGNTIYF
NA,TRBV28,TRBD1,TRBJ2-5,TGTGCCAGCAGATCCCAGGGGGCGCGATGGGAGACCCAGTACTTC,CASRSQGARWETQYF
NA,TRBV30,NA,TRBJ1-2,TGTGCCTGGAGTGTTTACAGTTATGGCTACACCTTC,CAWSVYSYGYTF
NA,TRBV28,NA,TRBJ2-3,TGTGCCAGCAGTTACAGCACTAGCACAGATACGCAGTATTTT,CASSYSTSTDTQYF
NA,TRBV5-4,TRBD1,TRBJ2-5,TGTGCCAGCAGCCCTGGGACAGGGGCGGGGACCCAGTACTTC,CASSPGTGAGTQYF
NA,TRBV6-5,NA,TRBJ1-1,TGTGCCAGCAAGGATAGGGGCATGAACACTGAAGCTTTCTTT,CASKDRGMNTEAFF
NA,TRBV12-3/TRBV12-4,NA,TRBJ2-1,TGTGCCAGCAGCCTTAGCGCATACAATGAGCAGTTCTTC,CASSLSAYNEQFF
NA,TRBV29-1,TRBD2,TRBJ2-1,TGCAGCGTTGATCTAGCGGGGCGGGCTGAGCAGTTCTTC,CSVDLAGRAEQFF
NA,TRBV12-3/TRBV12-4,NA,TRBJ2-7,TGTGCCAGCAGTCAAAACTACGAGCAGTACTTC,CASSQNYEQYF
NA,TRBV15,NA,TRBJ2-3,TGTGCCACCAGCAGAGATCGGACAGATACGCAGTATTTT,CATSRDRTDTQYF
NA,TRBV19,NA,TRBJ2-3,TGTGCCACCTCGGGACATAGTATGGATACGCAGTATTTT,CATSGHSMDTQYF
NA,TRBV30,NA,TRBJ1-3,TGTGCCTTTCTTGGAGCCGGTGTAAACACCATATATTTT,CAFLGAGVNTIYF
NA,TRBV19,NA,TRBJ2-2,TGTGCCAGTAGTATAGATTGGAGGGACCCGAACACCGGGGAGCTGTTTTTT,CASSIDWRDPNTGELFF
NA,TRBV5-4,NA,TRBJ2-5,TGTGCCAGCAGCTTCGTCGCGGGGCGGAAAGAGACCCAGTACTTC,CASSFVAGRKETQYF
NA,TRBV9,TRBD1,TRBJ2-2,TGTGCCAGCAGCCCGAGCGGGACAGGGGTCGGCGGGGAGCTGTTTTTT,CASSPSGTGVGGELFF
NA,TRBV6-1,NA,TRBJ1-1,TGTGCCAGCAGTGAAGGGTCCGGGAGAACCTGGGGCACTGAAGCTTTCTTT,CASSEGSGRTWGTEAFF
NA,TRBV27,NA,TRBJ1-1,TGTGCCAGCAGTTTAACAGGGAAAGTGAACACTGAAGCTTTCTTT,CASSLTGKVNTEAFF
NA,TRBV3-1/TRBV3-2,NA,TRBJ1-1,TGTGCCAGCAGCCAAGGACAGCTGAACACTGAAGCTTTCTTT,CASSQGQLNTEAFF
NA,TRBV6-2/TRBV6-3,TRBD2,TRBJ2-2,TGTGCCAGCAGTTACTCGGGACTAGCTACCGGGGAGCTGTTTTTT,CASSYSGLATGELFF
NA,TRBV6-4,NA,TRBJ2-2,TGTGCCAGCAGTGCCCAGGGGAACACCGGGGAGCTGTTTTTT,CASSAQGNTGELFF
NA,TRBV7-2,NA,TRBJ1-2,TGTGCCAGCAGCGCCCAGAGGGAAGGTGGCTACACCTTC,CASSAQREGGYTF
NA,TRBV5-1,TRBD2,TRBJ2-4,TGCGCCAGCAGGGCGGGAGAGGGAAACATTCAGTACTTC,CASRAGEGNIQYF
NA,TRBV6-5,TRBD1,TRBJ2-1,TGTGCCAGCATCGGCAGGGGGAATGAGCAGTTCTTC,CASIGRGNEQFF
few,TRBV19,NA,TRBJ2-2,TGTGCCAGTAGTATTAGTCCGGGGGCCGGGGAGCTGTTTTTT,CASSISPGAGELFF
NA,TRBV5-6,TRBD1,TRBJ2-1,TGTGCCAGCAGCGGAAGACAGGGGGCATTTTCCTACAATGAGCAGTTCTTC,CASSGRQGAFSYNEQFF
NA,TRBV9,TRBD2,TRBJ2-7,TGTGCCAGCAGCGTAGCCCCGGGAGGGCCGTCCTACGAGCAGTACTTC,CASSVAPGGPSYEQYF
NA,TRBV6-2/TRBV6-3,NA,TRBJ2-2,TGTGCCAGCAGTTACTCTACAGGGATAGTTGGCGGGGAGCTGTTTTTT,CASSYSTGIVGGELFF
few,TRBV10-3,NA,TRBJ1-2,TGTGCCATCAGTGTACGAGACAGGAACTATGGCTACACCTTC,CAISVRDRNYGYTF
NA,TRBV5-1,TRBD2,TRBJ2-1,TGCGCCAGCAGCTTGGTACTAGCGGGATCCAATGAGCAGTTCTTC,CASSLVLAGSNEQFF
few,TRBV2,NA,TRBJ2-2,TGTGCCAGCAGATTGGACACCTCGGGCACCGGGGAGCTGTTTTTT,CASRLDTSGTGELFF
NA,TRBV19,TRBD1,TRBJ1-5,TGTGCCAGTAGTCGGGGGACAGCCTCGCATCAGCCCCAGCATTTT,CASSRGTASHQPQHF
NA,TRBV10-3,NA,TRBJ1-1,TGTGCCGCTGGGAGGGAGGAAAATCCGTTGGGCACTGAAGCTTTCTTT,CAAGREENPLGTEAFF
NA,TRBV6-5,TRBD2,TRBJ2-7,TGTGCCAGCAGTTACTCGAGTTTAGCGGGACCTTACGAGCAGTACTTC,CASSYSSLAGPYEQYF
NA,TRBV3-1/TRBV3-2,TRBD1,TRBJ2-7,TGTGCCAGCAGCCAGGGGACAGGGGGCCACTACGAGCAGTACTTC,CASSQGTGGHYEQYF
NA,TRBV18,TRBD2,TRBJ2-5,TGTGCCAGCTCATACCAGGCGGGGGGCCAAGAGACCCAGTACTTC,CASSYQAGGQETQYF
NA,TRBV3-1/TRBV3-2,NA,TRBJ2-3,TGTGCCAGCAGCCAAGGAGACAGGCGTTACACAGATACGCAGTATTTT,CASSQGDRRYTDTQYF
NA,TRBV6-6,NA,TRBJ1-1,TGTGCCAGCAGTTATCTACGCGGAAAGAACACTGAAGCTTTCTTT,CASSYLRGKNTEAFF
NA,TRBV11-2,NA,TRBJ2-3,TGTGCCAGCAGGAGCAGCACAGATACGCAGTATTTT,CASRSSTDTQYF
NA,TRBV7-6,TRBD1,TRBJ2-5,TGTGCCAGCAGCCCAGGACAGGGGGCCCGTGAGACCCAGTACTTC,CASSPGQGARETQYF
NA,TRBV7-8,NA,TRBJ2-7,TGTGCCAGCAGCTTACAGACAGTCCCGAGCTCCTACGAGCAGTACTTC,CASSLQTVPSSYEQYF
NA,TRBV28,TRBD1,TRBJ2-1,TGTGCCAGCATGTCAGGACAGGGTGATGAGCAGTTCTTC,CASMSGQGDEQFF
once,TRBV9,TRBD2,TRBJ2-3,TGTGCCAGCAGCGTAGACCCCTCGGGCGGGAGTAAAGATACGCAGTATTTT,CASSVDPSGGSKDTQYF
NA,TRBV4-2,NA,TRBJ1-1,TGTGCCAGCAGCCAAGACCAAGGGGGAAGGGGAGCTGAAGCTTTCTTT,CASSQDQGGRGAEAFF
NA,TRBV30,NA,TRBJ1-1,TGTGCCTGGATTAGGGGGTTCTTAGTGGACACTGAAGCTTTCTTT,CAWIRGFLVDTEAFF
few,TRBV19,TRBD2,TRBJ2-7,TGTGCCAGTCGGGGGGAGGAGATAGAGCAGTACTTC,CASRGEEIEQYF